This TCR beta chain was profiled in a study of technical replicates of blood from a few donors. Sequencing used immunoSEQ multiplex PCR; TCRdb keeps in-frame clones, though not all of them. The sample has around 97,000 clones, around 96% seen once. The sample consisted of T cells isolated from PBMCs. This receptor was taken from a human donor in good health.

In nucleotides, the CDR3 is TGTGCCAGCAGCTATGGACAGGGAGGAACTGAAGCTTTCTTT. It encodes CASSYGQGGTEAFF. This rearrangement joins TRBV7-9 to TRBJ1-1; 8 positions match TRBD1. CDR1 and CDR2 (germline): SEHNR, FQNEAQ (reference sequence). J lost 5 bases, V lost 4 bases, and 6 bases had no gene match. This CDR3 comprises 14 residues. Drawing the rest from reference TRBV7-9 and TRBJ1-1, the complete variable domain is DTGVSQNPRHKITKRGQNVTFRCDPISEHNRLYWYRQTLGQGPEFLTYFQNEAQLEKSRLLSDRFSAERPKGSFSTLEIQRTEQGDSAMYLCASSYGQGGTEAFFGQGTRLTVV.